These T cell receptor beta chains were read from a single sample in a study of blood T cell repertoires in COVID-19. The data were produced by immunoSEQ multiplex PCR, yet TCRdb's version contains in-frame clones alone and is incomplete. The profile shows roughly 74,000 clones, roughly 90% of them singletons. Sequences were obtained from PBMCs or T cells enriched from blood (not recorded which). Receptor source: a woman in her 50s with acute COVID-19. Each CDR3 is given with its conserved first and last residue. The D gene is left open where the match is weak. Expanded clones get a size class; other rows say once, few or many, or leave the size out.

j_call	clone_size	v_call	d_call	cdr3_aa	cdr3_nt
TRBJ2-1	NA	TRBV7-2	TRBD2	CASSLPRLAGYNEQFF	TGTGCCAGCAGCTTACCGCGACTAGCGGGTTACAATGAGCAGTTCTTC
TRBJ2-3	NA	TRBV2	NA	CASRGGTTDTQYF	TGTGCCAGCAGGGGGGGAACTACAGATACGCAGTATTTT
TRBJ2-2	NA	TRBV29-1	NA	CSVIAGTTHTGELFF	TGCAGCGTGATAGCCGGGACAACCCACACCGGGGAGCTGTTTTTT
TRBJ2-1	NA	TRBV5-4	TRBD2	CASSDRTSEFF	TGTGCCAGCAGCGACCGGACTAGCGAGTTCTTC
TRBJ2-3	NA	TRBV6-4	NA	CAIPKPPGDSTDTQYF	TGTGCCATTCCCAAACCCCCCGGGGATAGCACAGATACGCAGTATTTT
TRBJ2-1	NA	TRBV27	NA	CASSSNLIANEQFF	TGTGCCAGCAGTTCCAACTTGATAGCGAATGAGCAGTTCTTC
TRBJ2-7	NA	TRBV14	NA	CASSDSGDTYEQYF	TGTGCCAGCAGCGATAGCGGCGATACCTACGAGCAGTACTTC
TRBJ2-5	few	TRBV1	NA	CTSSQEGPSGKRGETQYF	TGCACCAGCAGCCAAGAAGGGCCTAGCGGGAAGAGGGGGGAGACCCAGTACTTC
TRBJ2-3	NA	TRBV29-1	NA	CSVDTGRGSTDTQYF	TGCAGCGTTGATACAGGGAGAGGGAGCACAGATACGCAGTATTTT
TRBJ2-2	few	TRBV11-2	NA	CASSLFTGVGHGELFF	TGTGCCAGCAGCTTATTCACGGGAGTAGGTCACGGGGAGCTGTTTTTT
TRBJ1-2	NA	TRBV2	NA	CASNDQGNYGYTF	TGTGCCAGCAACGACCAGGGGAACTATGGCTACACCTTC
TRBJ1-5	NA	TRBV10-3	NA	CATRDTESNQPQHF	TGTGCCACCCGGGACACCGAAAGCAATCAGCCCCAGCATTTT
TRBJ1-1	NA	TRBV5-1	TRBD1	CASSLGPDRGYLNTEAFF	TGCGCCAGCAGCTTGGGTCCCGACAGGGGGTATTTGAACACTGAAGCTTTCTTT
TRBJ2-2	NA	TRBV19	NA	CASSIGGLDTGELFF	TGTGCCAGTAGTATAGGGGGGCTGGACACCGGGGAGCTGTTTTTT
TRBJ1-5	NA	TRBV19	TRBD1	CASSKYGTGVQPQHF	TGTGCCAGTAGCAAATATGGCACAGGGGTTCAGCCCCAGCATTTT
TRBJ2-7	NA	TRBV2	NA	CASTTAGNGYEQYF	TGTGCCAGCACCACGGCAGGGAACGGCTACGAGCAGTACTTC